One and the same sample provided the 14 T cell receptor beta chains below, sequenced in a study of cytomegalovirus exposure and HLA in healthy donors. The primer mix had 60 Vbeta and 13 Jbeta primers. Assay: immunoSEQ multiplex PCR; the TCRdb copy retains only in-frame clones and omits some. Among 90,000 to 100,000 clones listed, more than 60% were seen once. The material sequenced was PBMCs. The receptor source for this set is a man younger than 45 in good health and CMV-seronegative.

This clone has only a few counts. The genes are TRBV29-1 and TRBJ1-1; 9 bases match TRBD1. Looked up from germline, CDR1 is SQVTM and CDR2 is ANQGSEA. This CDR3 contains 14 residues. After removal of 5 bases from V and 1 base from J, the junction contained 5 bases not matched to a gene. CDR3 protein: CSVSGTGKNTEAFF. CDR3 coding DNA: TGCAGCGTTTCCGGGACAGGGAAGAACACTGAAGCTTTCTTT.

The CDR3 sequence is CASSQVQPRTDTQYF. The CDR3 DNA is TGTGCCAGCAGCCAAGTACAGCCTCGCACAGATACGCAGTATTTT. V gene TRBV14 combines with J gene TRBJ2-3; D is unclear. Trimming removed 1 base from V and 1 base from J, with 9 bases in between. Germline-derived CDR1 and CDR2 are SGHDN and FVKESK. The CDR3 runs 15 residues.

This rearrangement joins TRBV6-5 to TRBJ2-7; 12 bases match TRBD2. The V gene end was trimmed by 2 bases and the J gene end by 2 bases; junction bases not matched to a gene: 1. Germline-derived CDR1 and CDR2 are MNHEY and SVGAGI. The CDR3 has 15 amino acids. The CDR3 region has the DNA TGTGCCAGCAGTTACGCTAGCGGGGGGGCCTACGAGCAGTACTTC. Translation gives CASSYASGGAYEQYF.

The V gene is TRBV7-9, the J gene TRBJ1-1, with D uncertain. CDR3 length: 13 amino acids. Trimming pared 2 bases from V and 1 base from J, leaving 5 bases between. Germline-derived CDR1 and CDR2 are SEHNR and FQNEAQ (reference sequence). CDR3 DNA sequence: TGTGCCAGCAGCTTATCTTCGAACACTGAAGCTTTCTTT. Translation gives CASSLSSNTEAFF.

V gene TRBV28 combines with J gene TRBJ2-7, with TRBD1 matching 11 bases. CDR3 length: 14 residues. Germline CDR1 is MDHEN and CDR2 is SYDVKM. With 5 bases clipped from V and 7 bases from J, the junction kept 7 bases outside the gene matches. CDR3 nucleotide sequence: TGTGCCAGCAGTCCCCCGGACAGGGGGCGGGAGCAGTACTTC. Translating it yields CASSPPDRGREQYF.

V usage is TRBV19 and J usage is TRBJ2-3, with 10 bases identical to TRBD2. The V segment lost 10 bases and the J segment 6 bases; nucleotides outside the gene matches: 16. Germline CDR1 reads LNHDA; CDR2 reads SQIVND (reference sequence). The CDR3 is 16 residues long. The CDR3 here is CATSLAASGRSDTQYF. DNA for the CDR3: TGTGCCACCTCACTAGCGGCTAGCGGGAGATCGGATACGCAGTATTTT.

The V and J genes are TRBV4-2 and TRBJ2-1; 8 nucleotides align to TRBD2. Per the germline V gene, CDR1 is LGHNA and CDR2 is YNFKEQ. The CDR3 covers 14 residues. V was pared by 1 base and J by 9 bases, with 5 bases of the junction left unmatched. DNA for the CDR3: TGTGCCAGCAGCCAAGGCCTAGCGGGTCCTGAGCAGTTCTTC. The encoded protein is CASSQGLAGPEQFF.

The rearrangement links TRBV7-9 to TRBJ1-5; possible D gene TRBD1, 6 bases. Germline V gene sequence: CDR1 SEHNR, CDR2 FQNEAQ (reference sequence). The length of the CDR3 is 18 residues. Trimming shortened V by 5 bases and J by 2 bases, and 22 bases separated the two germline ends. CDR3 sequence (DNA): TGTGCCAGCAGCCGAAGTGGACAGACATCTCAAGGCAATCAGCCCCAGCATTTT. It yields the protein CASSRSGQTSQGNQPQHF.

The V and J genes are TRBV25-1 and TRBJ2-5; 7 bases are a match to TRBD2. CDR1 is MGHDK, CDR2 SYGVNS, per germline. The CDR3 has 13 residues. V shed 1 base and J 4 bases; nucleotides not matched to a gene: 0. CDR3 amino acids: CASSEWGGETQYF. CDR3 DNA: TGTGCCAGCAGTGAATGGGGGGGAGAGACCCAGTACTTC.

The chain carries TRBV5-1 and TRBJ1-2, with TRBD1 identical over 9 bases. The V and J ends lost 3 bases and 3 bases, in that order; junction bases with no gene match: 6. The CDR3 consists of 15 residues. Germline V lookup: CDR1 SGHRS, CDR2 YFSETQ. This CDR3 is CASSSEQGADYGYTF. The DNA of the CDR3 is TGCGCCAGCAGCTCCGAACAGGGGGCGGACTATGGCTACACCTTC.

The DNA for the CDR3 is TGCAGCGTTGAGGTCAGGGTGAGTGAGCAGTTCTTC. Its protein is CSVEVRVSEQFF. The chain employs TRBV29-1 and TRBJ2-1; perhaps TRBD1 as D (5 bases). The CDR3 length is 12 residues. With 3 bases removed from V and 9 bases from J, the gap between germline ends came to 12 bases. Per the germline V gene, CDR1 is SQVTM and CDR2 is ANQGSEA.

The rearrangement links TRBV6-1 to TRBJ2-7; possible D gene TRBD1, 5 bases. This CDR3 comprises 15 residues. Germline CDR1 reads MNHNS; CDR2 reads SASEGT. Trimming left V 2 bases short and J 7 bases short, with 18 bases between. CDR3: CASSELWTQNAEQYF. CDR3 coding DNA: TGTGCCAGCAGTGAATTGTGGACACAAAATGCGGAGCAGTACTTC.

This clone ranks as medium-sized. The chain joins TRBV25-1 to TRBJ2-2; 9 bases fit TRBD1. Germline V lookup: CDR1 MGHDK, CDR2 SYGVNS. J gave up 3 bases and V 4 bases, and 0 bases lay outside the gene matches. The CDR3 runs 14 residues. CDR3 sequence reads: CASSGDRDTGELFF. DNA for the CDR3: TGTGCCAGCAGTGGGGACAGGGACACCGGGGAGCTGTTTTTT.

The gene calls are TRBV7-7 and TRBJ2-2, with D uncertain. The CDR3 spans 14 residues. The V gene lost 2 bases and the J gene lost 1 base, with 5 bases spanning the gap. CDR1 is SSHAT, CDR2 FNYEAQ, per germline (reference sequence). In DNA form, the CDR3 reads TGTGCCAGCAGCTTAACTGTGAACACCGGGGAGCTGTTTTTT. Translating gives CASSLTVNTGELFF.